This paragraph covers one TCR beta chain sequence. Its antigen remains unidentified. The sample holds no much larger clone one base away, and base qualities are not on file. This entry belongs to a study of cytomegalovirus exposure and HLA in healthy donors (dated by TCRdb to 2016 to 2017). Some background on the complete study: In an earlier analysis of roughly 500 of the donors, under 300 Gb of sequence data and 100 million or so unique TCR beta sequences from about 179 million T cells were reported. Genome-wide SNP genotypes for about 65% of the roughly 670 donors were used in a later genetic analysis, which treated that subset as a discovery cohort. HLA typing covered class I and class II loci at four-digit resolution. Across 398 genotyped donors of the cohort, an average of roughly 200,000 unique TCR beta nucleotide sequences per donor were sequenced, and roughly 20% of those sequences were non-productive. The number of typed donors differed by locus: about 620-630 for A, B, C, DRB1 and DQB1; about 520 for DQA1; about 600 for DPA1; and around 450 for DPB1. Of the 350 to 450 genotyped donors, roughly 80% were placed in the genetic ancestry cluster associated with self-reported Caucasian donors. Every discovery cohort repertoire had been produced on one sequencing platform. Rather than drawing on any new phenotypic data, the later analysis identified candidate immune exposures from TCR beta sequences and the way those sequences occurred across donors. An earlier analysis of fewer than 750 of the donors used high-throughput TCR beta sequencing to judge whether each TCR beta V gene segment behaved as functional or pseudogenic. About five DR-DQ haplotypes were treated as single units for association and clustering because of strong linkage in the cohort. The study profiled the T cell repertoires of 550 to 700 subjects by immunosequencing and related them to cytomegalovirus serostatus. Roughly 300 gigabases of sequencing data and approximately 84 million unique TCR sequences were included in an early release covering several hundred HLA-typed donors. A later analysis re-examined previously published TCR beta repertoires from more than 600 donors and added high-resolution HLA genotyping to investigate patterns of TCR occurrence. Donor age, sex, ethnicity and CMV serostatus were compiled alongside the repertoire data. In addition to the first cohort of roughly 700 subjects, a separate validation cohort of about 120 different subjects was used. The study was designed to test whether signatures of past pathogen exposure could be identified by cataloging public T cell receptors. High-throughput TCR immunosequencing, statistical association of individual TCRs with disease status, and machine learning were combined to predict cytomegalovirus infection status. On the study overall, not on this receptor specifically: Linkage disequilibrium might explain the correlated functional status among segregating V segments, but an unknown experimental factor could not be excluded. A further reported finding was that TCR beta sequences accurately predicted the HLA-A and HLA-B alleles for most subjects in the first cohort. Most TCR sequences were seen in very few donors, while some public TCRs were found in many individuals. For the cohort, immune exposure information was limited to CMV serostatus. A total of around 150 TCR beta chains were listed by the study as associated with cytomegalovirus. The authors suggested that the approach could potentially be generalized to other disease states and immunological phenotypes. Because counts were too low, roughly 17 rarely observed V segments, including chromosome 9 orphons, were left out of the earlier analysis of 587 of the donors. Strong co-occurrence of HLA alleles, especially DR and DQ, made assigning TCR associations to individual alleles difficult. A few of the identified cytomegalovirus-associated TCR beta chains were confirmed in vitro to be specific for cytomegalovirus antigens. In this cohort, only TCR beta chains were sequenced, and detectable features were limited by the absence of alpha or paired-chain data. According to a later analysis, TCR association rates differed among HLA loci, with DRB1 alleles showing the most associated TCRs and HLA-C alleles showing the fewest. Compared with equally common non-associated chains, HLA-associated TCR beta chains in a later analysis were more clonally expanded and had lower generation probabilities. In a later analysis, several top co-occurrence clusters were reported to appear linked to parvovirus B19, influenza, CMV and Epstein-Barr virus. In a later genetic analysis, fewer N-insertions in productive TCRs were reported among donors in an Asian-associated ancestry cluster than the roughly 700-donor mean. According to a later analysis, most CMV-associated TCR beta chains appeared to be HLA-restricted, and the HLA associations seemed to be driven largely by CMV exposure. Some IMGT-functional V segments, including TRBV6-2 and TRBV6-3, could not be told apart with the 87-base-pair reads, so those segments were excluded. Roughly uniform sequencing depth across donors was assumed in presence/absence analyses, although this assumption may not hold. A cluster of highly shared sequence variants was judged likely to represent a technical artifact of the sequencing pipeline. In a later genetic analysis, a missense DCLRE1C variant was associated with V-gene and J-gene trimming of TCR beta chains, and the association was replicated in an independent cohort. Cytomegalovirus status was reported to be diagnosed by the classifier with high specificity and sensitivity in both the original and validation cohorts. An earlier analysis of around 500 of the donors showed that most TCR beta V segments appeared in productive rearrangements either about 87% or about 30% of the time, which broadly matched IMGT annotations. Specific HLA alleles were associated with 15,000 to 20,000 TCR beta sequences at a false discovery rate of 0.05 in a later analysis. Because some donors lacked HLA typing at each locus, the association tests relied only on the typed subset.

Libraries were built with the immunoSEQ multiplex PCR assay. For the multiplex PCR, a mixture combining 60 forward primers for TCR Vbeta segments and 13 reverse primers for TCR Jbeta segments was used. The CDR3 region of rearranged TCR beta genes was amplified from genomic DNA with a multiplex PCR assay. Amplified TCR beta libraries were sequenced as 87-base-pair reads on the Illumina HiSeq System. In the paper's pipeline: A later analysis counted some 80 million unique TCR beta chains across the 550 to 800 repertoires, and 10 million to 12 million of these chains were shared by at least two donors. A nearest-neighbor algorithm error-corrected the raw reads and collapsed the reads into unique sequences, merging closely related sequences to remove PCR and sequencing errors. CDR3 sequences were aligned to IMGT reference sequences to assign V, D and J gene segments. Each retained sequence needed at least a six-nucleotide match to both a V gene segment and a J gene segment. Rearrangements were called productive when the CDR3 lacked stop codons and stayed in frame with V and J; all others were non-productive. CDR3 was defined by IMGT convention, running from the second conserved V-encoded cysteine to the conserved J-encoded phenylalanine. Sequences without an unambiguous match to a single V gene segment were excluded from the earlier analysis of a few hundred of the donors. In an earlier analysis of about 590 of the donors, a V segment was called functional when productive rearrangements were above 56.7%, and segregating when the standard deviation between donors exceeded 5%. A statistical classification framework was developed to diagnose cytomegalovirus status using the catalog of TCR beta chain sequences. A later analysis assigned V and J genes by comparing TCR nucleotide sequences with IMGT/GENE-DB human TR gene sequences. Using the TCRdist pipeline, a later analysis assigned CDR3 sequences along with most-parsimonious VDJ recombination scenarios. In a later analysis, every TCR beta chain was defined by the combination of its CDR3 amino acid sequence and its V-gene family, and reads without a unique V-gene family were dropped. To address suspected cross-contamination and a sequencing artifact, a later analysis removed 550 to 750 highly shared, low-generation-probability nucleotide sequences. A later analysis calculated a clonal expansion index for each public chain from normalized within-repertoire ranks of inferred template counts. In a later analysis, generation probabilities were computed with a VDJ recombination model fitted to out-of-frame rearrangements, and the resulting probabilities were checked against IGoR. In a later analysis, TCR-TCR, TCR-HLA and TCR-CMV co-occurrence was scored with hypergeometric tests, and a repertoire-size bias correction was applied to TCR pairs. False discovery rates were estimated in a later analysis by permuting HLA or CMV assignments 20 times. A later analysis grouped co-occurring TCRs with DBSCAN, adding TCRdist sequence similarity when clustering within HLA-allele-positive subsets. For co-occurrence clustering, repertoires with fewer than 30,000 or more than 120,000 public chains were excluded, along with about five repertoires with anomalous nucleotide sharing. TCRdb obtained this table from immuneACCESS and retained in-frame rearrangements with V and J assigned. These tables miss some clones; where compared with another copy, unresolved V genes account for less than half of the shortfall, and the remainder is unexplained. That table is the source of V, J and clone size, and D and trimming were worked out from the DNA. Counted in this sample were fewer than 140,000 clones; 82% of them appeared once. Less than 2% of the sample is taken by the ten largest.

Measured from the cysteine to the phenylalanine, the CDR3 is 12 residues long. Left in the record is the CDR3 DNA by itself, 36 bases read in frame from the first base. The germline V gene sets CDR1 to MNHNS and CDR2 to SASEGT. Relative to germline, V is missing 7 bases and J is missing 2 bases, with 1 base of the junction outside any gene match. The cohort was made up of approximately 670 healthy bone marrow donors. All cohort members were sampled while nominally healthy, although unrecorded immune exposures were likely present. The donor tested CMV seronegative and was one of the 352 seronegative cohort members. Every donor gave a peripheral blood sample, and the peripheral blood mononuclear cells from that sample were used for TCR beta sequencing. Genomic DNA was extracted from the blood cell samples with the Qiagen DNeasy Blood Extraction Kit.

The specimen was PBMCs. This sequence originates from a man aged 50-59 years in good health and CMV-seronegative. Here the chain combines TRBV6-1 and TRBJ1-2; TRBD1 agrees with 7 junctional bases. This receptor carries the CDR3 CASMDRNYGYTF. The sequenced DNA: TGTGCCAGCATGGACAGGAACTATGGCTACACCTTC.